This is a list of T cell receptor beta chains from one sample in a study of early T cells in non-severe SARS-CoV-2 infection. TCRdb analysed the 5' RACE reads with MiXCR anew, one entry per CDR3 protein. The table lists 30,000 to 40,000 distinct CDR3 sequences, around 4.6% of them singletons. The sample taken for sequencing was whole blood. The receptors here all came from an adult who was a healthcare worker with PCR-confirmed SARS-CoV-2 infection or an uninfected control (not recorded which). The CDR3 runs from the conserved cysteine through the conserved F or W. Fields, in order: J gene, V gene, CDR3 protein.

j_call: TRBJ1-2; v_call: TRBV2; cdr3_aa: CASTQAGILADGYTF
j_call: TRBJ2-2; v_call: TRBV10-3; cdr3_aa: CAISESRDTGELFF
j_call: TRBJ2-1; v_call: TRBV5-1; cdr3_aa: CASSRTSGTYNEQFF
j_call: TRBJ1-2; v_call: TRBV20-1; cdr3_aa: CSARKQGAAGGYTF
j_call: TRBJ2-2; v_call: TRBV6-5; cdr3_aa: CASSYSSSATGELFF
j_call: TRBJ2-7; v_call: TRBV29-1; cdr3_aa: CSVAGQGAYEQYF
j_call: TRBJ1-2; v_call: TRBV5-1; cdr3_aa: CASSLAETGSWYTF
j_call: TRBJ1-1; v_call: TRBV4-2; cdr3_aa: CASSLDRAPNTEAFF
j_call: TRBJ1-1; v_call: TRBV20-1; cdr3_aa: CSAWKYTEAFF
j_call: TRBJ2-5; v_call: TRBV6-1; cdr3_aa: CASSGGQGETQYF
j_call: TRBJ2-1; v_call: TRBV6-5; cdr3_aa: CASRGATSGGYNEQFF
j_call: TRBJ2-5; v_call: TRBV4-2; cdr3_aa: CASSLRAIQETQYF